Listed below are T cell receptor beta chains from one sample, sequenced in a study of blood T cell repertoires in COVID-19. Assay: immunoSEQ multiplex PCR; the TCRdb copy retains only in-frame clones and omits some. The sample has about 170,000 clones; over 85% are singletons. Material for sequencing was peripheral blood. Source of these receptors: a woman in her fifties or sixties with acute or convalescent COVID-19. Each CDR3 is given with its conserved first and last residue. A D gene is named only where the DNA matches it firmly. Rows may omit the clone size; those that give it use once, few, many or a size class.

>NA|17|TRBJ1-3|NA|TRBV21-1
NA
CASSKVLKVGEGNTIYF
>NA|14|TRBJ1-6|NA|TRBV6-6
TGTGCCAGCAGCCCGACTGGTGAAAATTCACCCCTCCACTTT
CASSPTGENSPLHF
>TRBD1|15|TRBJ1-1|once|TRBV19
TGTGCCAGTAGTGGTACAGGGGACGCGAACACTGAAGCTTTCTTT
CASSGTGDANTEAFF
>NA|14|TRBJ1-6|NA|TRBV7-3
TGTGCCAGCAGCTTGACAGCCTATAATTCACCCCTCCACTTT
CASSLTAYNSPLHF
>TRBD1|16|TRBJ1-2|NA|TRBV4-1
TGCGCCAGCAGCCAAACAGTTCCGGACAGGGGCTATGGCTACACCTTC
CASSQTVPDRGYGYTF
>NA|17|TRBJ2-5|NA|TRBV6-1
TGTGCCAGCAGTGATAGTATGGTGTTAGGAGTTCGGGAGACCCAGTACTTC
CASSDSMVLGVRETQYF
>NA|14|TRBJ2-7|NA|TRBV10-3
TGTGCCAGCGTGGATGCGGGGCTCTCCTACGAGCAGTACTTC
CASVDAGLSYEQYF
>TRBD1|15|TRBJ1-5|NA|TRBV6-5
TGTGCCACGGCCCGGGACAGGGGACTCGATCAGCCCCAGCATTTT
CATARDRGLDQPQHF
>NA|15|TRBJ2-2|NA|TRBV10-3
TGTGCCATCAGTGAGAGAGGTACTAACACCGGGGAGCTGTTTTTT
CAISERGTNTGELFF
>NA|13|TRBJ1-1|once|TRBV6-5
TGTGCCAACTCGCAGGGAGGTGACACTGAAGCTTTCTTT
CANSQGGDTEAFF
>NA|13|TRBJ2-1|NA|TRBV19
TGTGCCAGTAGTATAGGGGCTAGCCGAGAGCAGTTCTTC
CASSIGASREQFF
>NA|16|TRBJ1-5|NA|TRBV7-8
TGTGCCAGCAGCCCCTCCCGCTTAACAGGCAATCAGCCCCAGCATTTT
CASSPSRLTGNQPQHF
>NA|14|TRBJ1-2|NA|TRBV29-1
TGCAGCGTTGAAGATAAAGGCGGGAACTATGGCTACACCTTC
CSVEDKGGNYGYTF
>TRBD1|13|TRBJ1-5|NA|TRBV6-5
TGTGCCAGCATAAGGACAGGGGATCAGCCCCAGCATTTT
CASIRTGDQPQHF
>TRBD1|15|TRBJ2-5|NA|TRBV25-1
TGTGCCAGCAGTGAAAGCGGACAGGGCTGGGAGACCCAGTACTTC
CASSESGQGWETQYF
>NA|14|TRBJ1-1|NA|TRBV6-1
TGTGCCAGCAGTGAACCTAGGGGGAACACTGAAGCTTTCTTT
CASSEPRGNTEAFF
>TRBD2|13|TRBJ2-1|NA|TRBV6-5
TGTGCCAGCAGTTACGGACTAGTCGGGGAGCAGTTCTTC
CASSYGLVGEQFF
>TRBD1|17|TRBJ1-2|NA|TRBV10-3
TGTGCCATCAGTGCTGATCAGGGGGAAGGTCTAGGCTATGGCTACACCTTC
CAISADQGEGLGYGYTF
>TRBD1|16|TRBJ1-1|NA|TRBV28
TGTGCCAGCAGTTCTCCAGGGGGCAGGGGGAACACTGAAGCTTTCTTT
CASSSPGGRGNTEAFF
>NA|11|TRBJ1-1|once|TRBV12-3/TRBV12-4
TGTGCCAGCGGCAGGGGCACTGAAGCTTTCTTT
CASGRGTEAFF
>NA|16|TRBJ1-6|NA|TRBV5-1
TGCGCCAGCAGCGCAGACGGGAGCTCCTATAATTCACCCCTCCACTTT
CASSADGSSYNSPLHF
>TRBD1|14|TRBJ1-4|NA|TRBV19
TGTGCCAGTAGCCCGGACAGGGTCTTTGAAAAACTGTTTTTT
CASSPDRVFEKLFF
>NA|13|TRBJ1-3|NA|TRBV29-1
TGCAGCGTCCGAAGGGGTTCAGGAAACACCATATATTTT
CSVRRGSGNTIYF
>NA|14|TRBJ1-5|NA|TRBV5-1
TGCGCCAGCAGCTTGGAGGGAGGGCAACAGCCCCAGCATTTT
CASSLEGGQQPQHF
>NA|13|TRBJ1-5|NA|TRBV18
TGTGCCAGCTCACCACAGCGGGATCAGCCCCAGCATTTT
CASSPQRDQPQHF
>NA|13|TRBJ1-1|NA|TRBV7-3
TGTGCCAGCAGCTTAATGGAGGGGACTGAAGCTTTCTTT
CASSLMEGTEAFF
>TRBD2|16|TRBJ2-2|NA|TRBV11-3
TGTGCCAGCAGCGACGGAACTAGCGGGGGCGGCGGGGAGCTGTTTTTT
CASSDGTSGGGGELFF
>TRBD1|15|TRBJ2-5|NA|TRBV7-9
TGTGCCAGCAGCGAACAGGGGAACCTTAAGGAGACCCAGTACTTC
CASSEQGNLKETQYF
>TRBD2|16|TRBJ2-7|once|TRBV10-3
TGTGCCATCAGTGAGTATTCCGGGAGGGCCTTATACGAGCAGTACTTC
CAISEYSGRALYEQYF
>NA|16|TRBJ2-3|NA|TRBV29-1
TGCAGCGTTGGGGGGGACTCTTTCCTAATCACAGATACGCAGTATTTT
CSVGGDSFLITDTQYF
>NA|13|TRBJ2-2|NA|TRBV27
TGTGCCAGCAGCACAGTGAACACCGGGGAGCTGTTTTTT
CASSTVNTGELFF
>NA|13|TRBJ1-1|NA|TRBV19
TGTGCCAGTAGTATACATCCCCTCACGGGAGCTTTCTTT
CASSIHPLTGAFF
>NA|14|TRBJ2-1|NA|TRBV7-9
TGTGCCAGCAGCTTGTCAGGAGGTGACCATGAGCAGTTCTTC
CASSLSGGDHEQFF
>NA|15|TRBJ1-1|NA|TRBV6-6
TGTGCCAGCAGTTACAGGACAGACATGAACACTGAAGCTTTCTTT
CASSYRTDMNTEAFF
>TRBD1|14|TRBJ2-1|NA|TRBV20-1
TGCAGTGCTAGTCAGGGGGTCGCCTACAATGAGCAGTTCTTC
CSASQGVAYNEQFF
>NA|18|TRBJ2-5|NA|TRBV5-4
TGTGCCAGCACCCGTGGCGGGACGTCGCCAATAGTGGAAGAGACCCAGTACTTC
CASTRGGTSPIVEETQYF
>TRBD1|15|TRBJ1-6|NA|TRBV28
TGTGCCAGCACCCTAAAGACAGGGGTAGTTTCACCCCTCCACTTT
CASTLKTGVVSPLHF
>NA|15|TRBJ1-5|NA|TRBV1
TGCACCAGCAGCCTTGAGATATCCAGCAATCAGCCCCAGCATTTT
CTSSLEISSNQPQHF
>NA|13|TRBJ1-2|NA|TRBV7-9
TGTGCCAGCAGCTTATTAGATAACTATGGCTACACCTTC
CASSLLDNYGYTF
>TRBD1|15|TRBJ1-4|once|TRBV5-1
TGCGCCAGCCGGGACAGACCTGCAACTAATGAAAAACTGTTTTTT
CASRDRPATNEKLFF
>NA|11|TRBJ1-1|NA|TRBV6-6
TGTGCCTCTGGGCCTCGCACTGAAGCTTTCTTT
CASGPRTEAFF
>TRBD1|15|TRBJ2-2|NA|TRBV6-2/TRBV6-3
TGTGCCAGCAGACCTCGACAGGGAAACACCGGGGAGCTGTTTTTT
CASRPRQGNTGELFF
>TRBD1|15|TRBJ1-6|NA|TRBV18
TGTGCCAGCTCACTTTCGGGACAGGTCGAATCACCCCTCCACTTT
CASSLSGQVESPLHF
>NA|16|TRBJ1-2|NA|TRBV9
TGTGCCAGCACCCGGCAGGGGAGGGTGGCTGGGAATGGCTACACCTTC
CASTRQGRVAGNGYTF
>TRBD1|13|TRBJ1-2|NA|TRBV9
TGTGCCAGCAGCGGGGGACAGAACTATGGCTACACCTTC
CASSGGQNYGYTF
>NA|15|TRBJ2-3|NA|TRBV28
TGTGCCAGCAGGCCTTGGGGGGAGGGGGTCGATACGCAGTATTTT
CASRPWGEGVDTQYF
>NA|13|TRBJ2-7|NA|TRBV6-5
TGTGCCAGCCTGACAGGAAGCTCCTACGAGCAGTACTTC
CASLTGSSYEQYF
>TRBD1|14|TRBJ1-5|NA|TRBV6-6
TGTGCCAGCAACAGGGGGGATAGCAATCAGCCCCAGCATTTT
CASNRGDSNQPQHF
>NA|15|TRBJ2-1|NA|TRBV5-4
TGTGCCAGCAGCCTCGGCGGGTCCGCTTACAATGAGCAGTTCTTC
CASSLGGSAYNEQFF
>NA|14|TRBJ2-7|NA|TRBV18
TGTGCCAGCTCACCACGGCGGGCCAGCTACGAGCAGTACTTC
CASSPRRASYEQYF
>NA|14|TRBJ2-3|NA|TRBV10-3
TGTGCCACCCGGGGGAGAACCCACACAGATACGCAGTATTTT
CATRGRTHTDTQYF
>TRBD2|15|TRBJ2-5|NA|TRBV2
TGTGCCAGCACCAGACTAGCGGGAGGTGGGGAGACCCAGTACTTC
CASTRLAGGGETQYF
>NA|15|TRBJ2-6|once|TRBV19
TGTGCCAGTAGTATTTCAGGGGCTGGGGCCAACGTCCTGACTTTC
CASSISGAGANVLTF